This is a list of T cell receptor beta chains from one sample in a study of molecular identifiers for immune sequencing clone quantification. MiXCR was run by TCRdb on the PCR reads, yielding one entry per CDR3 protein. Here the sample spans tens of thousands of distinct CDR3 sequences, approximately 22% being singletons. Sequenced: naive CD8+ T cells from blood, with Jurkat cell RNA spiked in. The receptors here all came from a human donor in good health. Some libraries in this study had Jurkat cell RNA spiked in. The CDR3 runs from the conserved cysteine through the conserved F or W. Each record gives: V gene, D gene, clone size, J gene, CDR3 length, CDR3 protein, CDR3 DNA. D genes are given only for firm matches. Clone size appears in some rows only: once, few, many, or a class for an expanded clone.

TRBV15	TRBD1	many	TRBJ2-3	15	CATSRRQGAADTQYF	TGTGCCACCAGCAGAAGACAGGGGGCTGCAGATACGCAGTATTTT
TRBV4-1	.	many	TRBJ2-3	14	CASSLLASADTQYF	TGCGCCAGCAGCCTACTGGCCAGCGCAGATACGCAGTATTTT
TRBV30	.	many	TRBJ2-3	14	CAWSVVGFTDTQYF	TGTGCCTGGAGTGTAGTTGGTTTCACAGATACGCAGTATTTT
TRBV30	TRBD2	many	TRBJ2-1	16	CAWSEEPSGGADEQFF	TGTGCCTGGAGCGAAGAACCTAGCGGGGGGGCCGATGAGCAGTTCTTC
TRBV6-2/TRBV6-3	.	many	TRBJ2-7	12	CASSPPVYEQYF	TGTGCCAGCAGCCCTCCGGTCTACGAGCAGTACTTC
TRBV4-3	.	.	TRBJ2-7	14	CANSQGLGGYEQYF	TGCGCCAACAGCCAAGGCCTGGGGGGCTACGAGCAGTACTTC
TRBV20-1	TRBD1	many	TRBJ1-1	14	CSARDIQGIAEAFF	TGCAGTGCTAGAGACATACAGGGGATCGCTGAAGCTTTCTTT
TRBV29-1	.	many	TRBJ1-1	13	CSVEGGDYTEAFF	TGCAGCGTTGAGGGTGGAGACTACACTGAAGCTTTCTTT
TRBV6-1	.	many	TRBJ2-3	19	CASSQETTVTGLVSDTQYF	TGTGCCAGCAGCCAAGAAACTACCGTGACAGGCCTTGTGTCAGATACGCAGTATTTT
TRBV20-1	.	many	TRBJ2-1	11	CSASLAEEQFF	TGCAGTGCTAGTTTAGCGGAGGAGCAGTTCTTC
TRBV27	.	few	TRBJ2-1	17	CASSFVAGTVFGNERFF	TGTGCCAGCAGTTTTGTGGCGGGTACGGTTTTCGGCAATGAGCGGTTCTTC
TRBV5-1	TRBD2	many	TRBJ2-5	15	CASSLSGGIKETQYF	TGCGCCAGCAGCCTTAGCGGGGGGATAAAAGAGACCCAGTACTTC
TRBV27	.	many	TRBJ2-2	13	CASSLLNTGELFF	TGTGCCAGCAGTTTACTCAACACCGGGGAGCTGTTTTTT
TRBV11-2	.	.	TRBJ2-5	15	CASSRAHRVQETQYF	TGTGCCAGCAGCCGGGCCCACAGGGTCCAAGAGACCCAGTACTTC
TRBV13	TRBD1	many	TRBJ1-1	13	CASSPWTGPEAFF	TGTGCCAGCAGCCCTTGGACAGGACCTGAAGCTTTCTTT
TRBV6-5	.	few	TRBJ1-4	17	CASSPLELEGAQEKLFF	TGTGCCAGCAGTCCCCTTGAGTTGGAGGGCGCTCAGGAAAAACTGTTTTTT
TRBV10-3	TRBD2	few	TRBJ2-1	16	CAISPGLAGSYNEQFF	TGTGCCATCAGTCCGGGACTAGCGGGCTCCTACAATGAGCAGTTCTTC
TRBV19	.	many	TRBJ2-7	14	CASSIAGHTYEQYF	TGTGCCAGTAGTATTGCGGGACACACCTACGAGCAGTACTTC
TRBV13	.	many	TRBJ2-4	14	CASSYNDGKSIQYF	TGTGCCAGCAGCTACAATGACGGCAAGTCCATTCAGTACTTC
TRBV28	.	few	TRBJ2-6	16	CASRPGPHVGANVLTF	TGTGCCAGCCGGCCGGGACCCCACGTGGGGGCCAACGTCCTGACTTTC
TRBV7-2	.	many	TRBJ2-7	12	CASTRTPEEQYF	TGTGCCAGCACCCGGACCCCGGAGGAGCAGTACTTC
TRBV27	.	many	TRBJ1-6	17	CASSLFVPGGADSPLHF	TGTGCCAGCAGTTTATTCGTTCCGGGGGGCGCAGATTCACCCCTCCACTTT
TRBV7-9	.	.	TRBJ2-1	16	CASSPQRYYSYNEQFF	TGTGCCAGCAGCCCGCAGCGGTATTACTCCTACAATGAGCAGTTCTTC
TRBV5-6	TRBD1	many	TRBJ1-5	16	CASSSTDRGYNQPQHF	TGTGCCAGCAGCTCCACAGACAGGGGTTACAATCAGCCCCAGCATTTT
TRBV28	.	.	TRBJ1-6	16	CASSFDGGSYNSPLHF	TGTGCCAGCAGTTTTGATGGGGGCTCCTATAATTCACCCCTCCACTTT
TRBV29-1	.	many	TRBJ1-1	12	CSVVQGNTEAFF	TGCAGCGTTGTACAGGGCAACACTGAAGCTTTCTTT
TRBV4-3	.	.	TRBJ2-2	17	CASSQDSGRGLTGELFF	TGCGCCAGCAGCCAAGATTCCGGCCGGGGTCTCACCGGGGAGCTGTTTTTT
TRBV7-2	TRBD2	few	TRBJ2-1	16	CASSAGLAGVYNEQFF	TGTGCCAGCAGCGCAGGACTAGCGGGAGTCTACAATGAGCAGTTCTTC
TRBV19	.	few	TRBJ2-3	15	CASSISWGFTDTQYF	TGTGCCAGTAGTATAAGTTGGGGGTTCACAGATACGCAGTATTTT
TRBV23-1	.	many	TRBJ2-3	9	CASSQSSHF	TGCGCCAGCAGTCAATCCAGCCATTTT
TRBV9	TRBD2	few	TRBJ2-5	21	CASSPLAGPQIGTSGRKTQYF	TGTGCCAGCAGCCCCTTGGCGGGCCCACAGATCGGGACTAGCGGGAGGAAGACCCAGTACTTC
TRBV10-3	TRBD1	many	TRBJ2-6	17	CAIGTTGSSSGANVLTF	TGTGCCATCGGAACGACAGGGTCTAGCTCTGGGGCCAACGTCCTGACTTTC
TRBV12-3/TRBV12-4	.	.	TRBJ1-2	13	CASTPGASYGYTF	TGTGCCAGCACCCCAGGGGCCAGCTATGGCTACACCTTC
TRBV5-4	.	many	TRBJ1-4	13	CASSLDGNEKLFF	TGTGCCAGCAGCTTGGACGGGAATGAAAAACTGTTTTTT
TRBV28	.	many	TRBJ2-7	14	CASSPRVSSDEQYF	TGTGCCAGCAGCCCCAGGGTTTCGTCGGACGAGCAGTACTTC
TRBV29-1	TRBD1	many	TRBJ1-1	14	CSVAGTEKNTEAFF	TGCAGCGTCGCCGGGACAGAGAAGAACACTGAAGCTTTCTTT
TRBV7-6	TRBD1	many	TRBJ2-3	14	CASSRATGRDTQYF	TGTGCCAGCAGTCGAGCGACAGGGCGAGATACGCAGTATTTT
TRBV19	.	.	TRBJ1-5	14	CASRSPGIHQPQHF	TGTGCCAGTAGAAGTCCAGGGATCCATCAGCCCCAGCATTTT
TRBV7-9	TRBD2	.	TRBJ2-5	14	CASRLLARGETQYF	TGTGCCAGCAGGCTACTAGCGAGGGGAGAGACCCAGTACTTC
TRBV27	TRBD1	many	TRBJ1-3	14	CASKPGQGGNTIYF	TGTGCCAGCAAGCCGGGACAGGGCGGAAACACCATATATTTT
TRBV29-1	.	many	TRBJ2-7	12	CSVVGDSYEQYF	TGCAGCGTTGTAGGGGATTCCTACGAGCAGTACTTC
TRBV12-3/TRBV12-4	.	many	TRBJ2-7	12	CASSFSLAGLYF	TGTGCCAGCAGTTTTTCGCTAGCTGGTTTGTACTTC
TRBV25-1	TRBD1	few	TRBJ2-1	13	CASSARQGNEQFF	TGTGCCAGCAGTGCGAGACAGGGGAATGAGCAGTTCTTC
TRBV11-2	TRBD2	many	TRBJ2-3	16	CASSTGLAGVTDTQYF	TGTGCCAGCAGCACGGGACTAGCGGGGGTCACAGATACGCAGTATTTT
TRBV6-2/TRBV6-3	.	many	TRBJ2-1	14	CASSYSNGYNEQFF	TGTGCCAGCAGTTACTCGAATGGGTACAATGAGCAGTTCTTC
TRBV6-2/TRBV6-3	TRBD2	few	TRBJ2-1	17	CASSYRTSGSFRNEQFF	TGTGCCAGCAGTTACCGGACTAGCGGGAGTTTTAGGAATGAGCAGTTCTTC
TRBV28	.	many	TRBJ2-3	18	CASSWGPDEEVIADTQYF	TGTGCCAGCAGTTGGGGGCCGGACGAGGAGGTTATTGCAGATACGCAGTATTTT
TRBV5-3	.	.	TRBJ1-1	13	CASSFGVNTGAFF	TGTGCCAGCAGCTTTGGGGTTAACACAGGAGCTTTCTTT
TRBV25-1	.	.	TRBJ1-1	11	CASSVYTEAFF	TGTGCCAGCAGTGTCTACACTGAAGCTTTCTTT
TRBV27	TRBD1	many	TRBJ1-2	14	CASSSQGAGYGYTF	TGTGCCAGCAGTTCACAGGGGGCGGGCTATGGCTACACCTTC
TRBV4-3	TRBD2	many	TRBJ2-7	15	CASSHTAGGSYEQYF	TGCGCCAGCAGCCATACAGCGGGGGGTTCCTACGAGCAGTACTTC
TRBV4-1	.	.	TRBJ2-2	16	CASSQVPVTNTGEPFF	TGCGCCAGCAGCCAAGTTCCAGTTACGAACACCGGGGAGCCGTTTTTT
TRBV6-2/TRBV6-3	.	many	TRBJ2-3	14	CASSYGPGLDTQYF	TGTGCCAGCAGTTACGGTCCGGGTCTAGATACGCAGTATTTT
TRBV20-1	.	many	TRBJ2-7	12	CSARPDGYEQYF	TGCAGTGCTAGACCTGACGGCTACGAGCAGTACTTC
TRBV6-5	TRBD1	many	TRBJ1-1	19	CASSPHGQGALFLNTEAFF	TGTGCCAGCAGTCCCCATGGACAGGGGGCTCTATTCTTGAACACTGAAGCTTTCTTT
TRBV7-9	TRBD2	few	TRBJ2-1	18	CASSPGTSGGASYNEQFF	TGTGCCAGCAGTCCTGGGACTAGCGGGGGGGCTTCCTACAATGAGCAGTTCTTC
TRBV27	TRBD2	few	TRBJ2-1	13	CASRRSGLAEQFF	TGTGCCAGCAGAAGGTCGGGACTAGCGGAGCAGTTCTTC